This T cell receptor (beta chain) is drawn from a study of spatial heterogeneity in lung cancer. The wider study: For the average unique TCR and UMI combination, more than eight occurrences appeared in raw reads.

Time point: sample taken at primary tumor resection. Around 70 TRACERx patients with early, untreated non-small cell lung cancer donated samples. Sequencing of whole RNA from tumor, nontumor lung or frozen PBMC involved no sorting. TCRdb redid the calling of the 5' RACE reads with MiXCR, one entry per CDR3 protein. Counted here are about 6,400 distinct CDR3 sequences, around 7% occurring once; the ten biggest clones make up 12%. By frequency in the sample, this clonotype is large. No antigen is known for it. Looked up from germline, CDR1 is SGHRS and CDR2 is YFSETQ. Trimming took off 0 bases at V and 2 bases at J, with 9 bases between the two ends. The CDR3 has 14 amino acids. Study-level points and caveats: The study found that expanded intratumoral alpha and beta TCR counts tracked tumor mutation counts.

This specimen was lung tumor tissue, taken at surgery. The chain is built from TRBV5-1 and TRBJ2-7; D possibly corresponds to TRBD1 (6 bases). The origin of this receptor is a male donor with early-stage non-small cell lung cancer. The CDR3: CASSLGAGAYEQYF. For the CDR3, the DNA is TGCGCCAGCAGCTTGGGGGCAGGGGCCTACGAGCAGTACTTC.